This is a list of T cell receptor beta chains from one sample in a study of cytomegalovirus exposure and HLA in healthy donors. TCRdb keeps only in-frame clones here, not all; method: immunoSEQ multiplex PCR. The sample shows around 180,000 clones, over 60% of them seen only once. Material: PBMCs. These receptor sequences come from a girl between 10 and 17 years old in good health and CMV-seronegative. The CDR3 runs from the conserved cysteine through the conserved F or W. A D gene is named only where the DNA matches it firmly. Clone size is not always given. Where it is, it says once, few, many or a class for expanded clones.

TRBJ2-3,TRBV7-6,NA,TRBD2,TGTGCCAGCAGAAAACTAGCGGGGGGATCAAGCACAGATACGCAGTATTTT,CASRKLAGGSSTDTQYF
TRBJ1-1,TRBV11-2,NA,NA,TGTGCCAGCAGCCCCGGGCCCCGGGGGGCGAATATTCAGAACACTGAAGCTTTCTTT,CASSPGPRGANIQNTEAFF
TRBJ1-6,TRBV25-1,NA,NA,TGTGCCAGCAGTTTAACAGGCGGACGGAATTCACCCCTCCACTTT,CASSLTGGRNSPLHF
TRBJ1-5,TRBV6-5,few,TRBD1,TGTGCCAGCAGTTACGGGACAGGGGGGAATCAGCCCCAGCATTTT,CASSYGTGGNQPQHF
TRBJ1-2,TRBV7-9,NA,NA,TGTGCCAGCAGCTCATTCAGACTCGGAGGTCGTGGCTACACCTTC,CASSSFRLGGRGYTF
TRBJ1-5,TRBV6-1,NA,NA,TGTGCCAGCAGCGAATTCGAGCGGGCCCAGCATTTT,CASSEFERAQHF
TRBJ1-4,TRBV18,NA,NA,TGTGCCAGCTCACCATCGCAGGAAAAACTGTTTTTT,CASSPSQEKLFF
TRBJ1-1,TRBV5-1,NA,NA,TGCGCCAGCAGCTACACAGGTACTGAAGCTTTCTTT,CASSYTGTEAFF
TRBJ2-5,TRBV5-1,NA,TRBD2,TGCGCCAGCAGCTTGCTGATTGGCGGGGGGCCCCAAGAGACCCAGTACTTC,CASSLLIGGGPQETQYF
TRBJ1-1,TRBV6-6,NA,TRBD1,TGTGCCAGCAGTCCTCGAGGGGTAGGGGGCCTTACTGAAGCTTTCTTT,CASSPRGVGGLTEAFF
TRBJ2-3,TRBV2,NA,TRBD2,TGTGCCGGAAAGCCCGGGGTAGCGGGTAATACGCAGTATTTT,CAGKPGVAGNTQYF
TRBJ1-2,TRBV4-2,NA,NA,TGTGCCAGCACCTCGCGGGGAATTCGGAGCTACACCTTC,CASTSRGIRSYTF
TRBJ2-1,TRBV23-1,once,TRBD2,TGCGCCAGCAGTCAATCTTCTAGCGGGGCCCACAATGAGCAGTTCTTC,CASSQSSSGAHNEQFF
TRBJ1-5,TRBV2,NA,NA,TGTGCCAGCAGTGAACTCTCAGGGGATCAGCCCCAGCATTTT,CASSELSGDQPQHF
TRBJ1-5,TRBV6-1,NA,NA,TGTGCCAGCAGTGAGAGTAACAGGGACCGACAGCCCCAGCATTTT,CASSESNRDRQPQHF
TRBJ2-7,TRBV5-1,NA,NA,TGCGCCAGCAGCTTGGGGGCGGGACAGACTTACTACGAGCAGTACTTC,CASSLGAGQTYYEQYF
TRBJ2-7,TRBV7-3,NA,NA,TGTGCCAGCAGCGCCACTTCCGGGGAGCAGTACTTC,CASSATSGEQYF
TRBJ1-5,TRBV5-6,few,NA,TGTGCCAGCAGCTCTCGGGATCAGCCCCAGCATTTT,CASSSRDQPQHF